This passage covers 21 T cell receptor beta chains from one sample sequenced in a study of shared clonotypes between healthy human individuals. Using immunoSEQ multiplex PCR, the repertoire was profiled, and TCRdb retains in-frame clones only, with some absent. The table shows roughly 2 million clones, with about 95% occurring only once. The naive CD8 fraction comprised CD45RO-negative cells positively selected for CCR7 and excluded terminally differentiated effector memory CD45RA+ cells. What was sequenced was naive CD8+ T cells sorted from blood. Receptors originate from a man between 18 and 29 years old in good health.

This chain connects TRBV5-6 to TRBJ2-3; 13 nucleotides agree with TRBD2. The CDR3 loop spans 17 amino acids. From germline, CDR1 is SGHDT and CDR2 YYEEEE. With 5 bases clipped from V and 4 bases from J, the junction kept 10 bases outside the gene matches. The CDR3 region has the DNA TGTGCCAGCAGTCGACTAGCGGGGGGCCACCCCCCAGATACGCAGTATTTT. Translating it yields CASSRLAGGHPPDTQYF.

With respect to this clone: This sample also contains other DNA sequences that code for the same CDR3. This chain uses TRBV30 with TRBJ2-1; no definite D call. There are 12 residues in the CDR3. Germline V lookup: CDR1 GTSNPN, CDR2 SVGIG (reference sequence). V was shortened by 0 bases and J by 7 bases, with 7 bases between the two germline ends. The CDR3 DNA follows: TGTGCCTGGAGTGTACACGGAAATGAGCAGTTCTTC. This encodes CAWSVHGNEQFF.

Points on this clone: This same CDR3 is encoded by further DNA sequences in the sample. The V gene is TRBV28, the J gene TRBJ2-5; D not certain. This CDR3 comprises 12 residues. CDR1 MDHEN and CDR2 SYDVKM come from the germline V gene. V was shortened by 2 bases and J by 3 bases, with 4 bases between the two germline ends. The CDR3 DNA reads TGTGCCAGCAGTTTAAGGGAAGAGACCCAGTACTTC. It is translated as CASSLREETQYF.

This chain connects TRBV13 to TRBJ2-7, with D maybe TRBD1 (6 bases). V lost 1 base and J 5 bases, leaving 9 bases between the germline ends. Germline assignment: CDR1 PRHDT and CDR2 FYEKMQ (reference sequence). CDR3 size: 13 residues. The CDR3 protein is CASSLVPGDEQYF. The CDR3 DNA is TGTGCCAGCAGCTTAGTGCCAGGGGACGAGCAGTACTTC.

The chain links TRBV4-3 to TRBJ2-3; D call uncertain. V lost 2 bases to trimming and J lost 2 bases, with 8 bases between them. There are 14 residues in the CDR3. Germline assignment: CDR1 LGHNA and CDR2 YSLEER. Written as DNA, the CDR3 is TGCGCCAGCAGCCAAAGTCTCCTCACAGATACGCAGTATTTT. Amino acids: CASSQSLLTDTQYF.

The chain has TRBV10-2 and TRBJ2-3, with TRBD2 matching 8 bases. Germline loops: CDR1 WSHSY, CDR2 SAAADI. This CDR3 region has 16 residues. J gave up 5 bases and V 2 bases, and 9 bases lay outside the gene matches. CDR3 region: CASSEEVAGLGDTQYF. CDR3 DNA sequence: TGCGCCAGCAGTGAGGAGGTAGCGGGGTTGGGAGATACGCAGTATTTT.

The chain carries TRBV11-2 and TRBJ1-3; tentatively, D is TRBD1 (6 bases). Germline V gene sequence: CDR1 SGHAT, CDR2 FQNNGV. Trimming took 5 bases from V and 0 from J, leaving 11 bases between them. The CDR3 runs 15 residues. CDR3 amino acids: CASSQDRSSGNTIYF. The CDR3 DNA follows: TGTGCCAGCAGCCAAGACAGGAGCTCTGGAAACACCATATATTTT.

This chain uses TRBV19 with TRBJ2-2; TRBD2 might be the D (6 bases). Germline CDR1 reads LNHDA; CDR2 reads SQIVND (reference sequence). The V and J ends lost 5 bases and 2 bases respectively, with 15 bases between them. The CDR3 covers 16 residues. The CDR3 sequence is CASSPPGLHNTGELFF. CDR3 DNA sequence: TGTGCCAGTAGTCCCCCGGGACTTCACAACACCGGGGAGCTGTTTTTT.

The chain recombines TRBV4-1 with TRBJ2-1; D perhaps matches TRBD1 (6 bases). V shed 2 bases and J shed 2 bases, with 16 bases lying between them. The CDR3 is 17 amino acids. CDR1 MGHRA and CDR2 YSYEKL come from the germline V gene. As DNA, the CDR3 is TGCGCCAGCAGCCAACCGGGACAAGGACGGGCCTACAATGAGCAGTTCTTC. Its protein product is CASSQPGQGRAYNEQFF.

Concerning this clone itself: Other nucleotide sequences from this sample produce the same CDR3. The V gene is TRBV4-1, the J gene TRBJ2-7, with D perhaps TRBD2 (6 bases). The germline gives CDR1 MGHRA, CDR2 YSYEKL. V was pared by 0 bases and J by 5 bases, with 8 bases between. This CDR3 is 13 amino acids long. CDR3 sequence (DNA): TGCGCCAGCAGCCAAGATGGAGGGGACGAGCAGTACTTC. It encodes CASSQDGGDEQYF.

For this clone: An end of the junction differs from the germline gene, which may be a read error. The chain recombines TRBV30 with TRBJ1-4, with D maybe TRBD1 (6 bases). The CDR3 runs 14 residues. Per germline, CDR1 GTSNPN and CDR2 SVGIG (reference sequence). The DNA for the CDR3 is TGTGCCTGGAGTCAGGACAGCCTTAATGAAAAACTGCTTTTT. Translation: CAWSQDSLNEKLLF.

The chain uses TRBV9 and TRBJ2-5; 8 bases are a match to TRBD1. The CDR3 totals 14 residues. CDR1 is SGDLS and CDR2 is YYNGEE in the germline V gene. The V and J ends lost 3 bases and 3 bases, in that order; junction bases with no gene match: 4. The CDR3 sequence: CASSGRTGKETQYF. Here the CDR3 DNA reads TGTGCCAGCAGCGGACGGACAGGGAAAGAGACCCAGTACTTC.

As regards this clone: Other DNA sequences from this sample encode an identical CDR3 as well. This rearrangement joins TRBV30 to TRBJ2-7; a possible D gene is TRBD1 (7 bases). Trimming left V 4 bases short and J 2 bases short, with 9 bases between. CDR3 length: 12 residues. Germline-derived CDR1 and CDR2 are GTSNPN and SVGIG (reference sequence). Here the CDR3 DNA reads TGTGCCTGGACAGGGGGGACCTACGAGCAGTACTTC. It codes for CAWTGGTYEQYF.

The chain is built from TRBV30 and TRBJ1-2; 7 nucleotides align to TRBD1. CDR1 is GTSNPN, CDR2 SVGIG, per germline (reference sequence). This CDR3 has 13 residues. V gave up 3 bases and J gave up 8 bases; unmatched junction bases: 9. The CDR3 region has the DNA TGTGCCTGGAGGGACGGGACAGCGAGCGGCTACACCTTC. It is translated as CAWRDGTASGYTF.

V usage is TRBV10-3 and J usage is TRBJ1-2; D unclear. CDR1 is ENHRY and CDR2 is SYGVKD in the germline V gene. There are 14 residues in the CDR3. The V gene lost 10 bases and the J gene lost 3 bases, with 18 bases spanning the gap. The CDR3 DNA follows: TGTGCCACTTCGCCATCCCATTACGACTATGGCTACACCTTC. Its translation is CATSPSHYDYGYTF.

Only a few counts were recorded for this clone. The V gene is TRBV13, the J gene TRBJ2-7; TRBD2 might be the D (6 bases). This CDR3 has 11 residues. Trimming took off 6 bases at V and 4 bases at J, with 7 bases between the two ends. Germline V gives CDR1 PRHDT, CDR2 FYEKMQ (reference sequence). For the CDR3, the DNA is TGTGCCAGCAGTGGGGGGTACGAGCAGTACTTC. Translated: CASSGGYEQYF. Based on the CDR3 plus reference TRBV13 and TRBJ2-7, the full variable domain is AAGVIQSPRHLIKEKRETATLKCYPIPRHDTVYWYQQGPGQDPQFLISFYEKMQSDKGSIPDRFSAQQFSDYHSELNMSSLELGDSALYFCASSGGYEQYFGPGTRLTVT.

Points on this clone: This specimen includes other DNA sequences encoding the same CDR3. The rearrangement uses TRBV11-2 and TRBJ2-7, with D unclear. CDR3 length: 13 residues. The V end lost 1 base, the J end lost 2 bases, and 6 bases lay between the germline ends. The germline gives CDR1 SGHAT, CDR2 FQNNGV. The CDR3 bases are TGTGCCAGCAGCTTAGGCGGCCCCTACGAGCAGTACTTC. Its protein product is CASSLGGPYEQYF.

This rearrangement joins TRBV4-1 to TRBJ2-7; 9 nucleotides line up with TRBD1. V was pared by 2 bases and J by 7 bases, with 9 bases of the junction left unmatched. The CDR3 is 15 residues long. Germline CDR1 is MGHRA and CDR2 is YSYEKL. CDR3 residues: CASSQTGTGQFEQYF. The CDR3 nucleotides read TGCGCCAGCAGCCAAACCGGGACAGGGCAGTTTGAGCAGTACTTC.

The gene calls are TRBV25-1 and TRBJ1-5; D remains unclear. The CDR3 loop spans 16 amino acids. With 3 bases removed from V and 2 bases from J, the gap between germline ends came to 14 bases. The germline V gene has CDR1 MGHDK and CDR2 SYGVNS. CDR3 loop: CASSDIEGEGNQPQHF. The CDR3 DNA is TGTGCCAGCAGTGATATAGAGGGCGAGGGCAATCAGCCCCAGCATTTT. Using reference TRBV25-1 and TRBJ1-5 for the parts outside the CDR3, the full variable domain is EADIYQTPRYLVIGTGKKITLECSQTMGHDKMYWYQQDPGMELHLIHYSYGVNSTEKGDLSSESTVSRIRTEHFPLTLESARPSHTSQYLCASSDIEGEGNQPQHFGDGTRLSIL.

Details on this clone: Other nucleotide sequences from this sample produce the same CDR3. The chain joins TRBV4-1 to TRBJ2-7; D call uncertain. In germline, CDR1 is MGHRA, CDR2 YSYEKL. The V end lost 4 bases, the J end lost 1 base, and 8 bases lay between the germline ends. The CDR3 totals 13 residues. The chain's CDR3 is CASSLGESYEQYF. The CDR3 DNA reads TGCGCCAGCAGCCTCGGAGAATCCTACGAGCAGTACTTC.

The chain combines TRBV5-6 with TRBJ2-7, with TRBD1 matching over 7 bases. This CDR3 is built from 14 residues. Losses at the gene ends were 2 bases for V and 2 bases for J; bases not matched to a gene: 4. CDR1 is SGHDT and CDR2 is YYEEEE in the germline V gene. CDR3 DNA: TGTGCCAGCAGCTTCTCCGGGACAGCCTACGAGCAGTACTTC. It translates to CASSFSGTAYEQYF.